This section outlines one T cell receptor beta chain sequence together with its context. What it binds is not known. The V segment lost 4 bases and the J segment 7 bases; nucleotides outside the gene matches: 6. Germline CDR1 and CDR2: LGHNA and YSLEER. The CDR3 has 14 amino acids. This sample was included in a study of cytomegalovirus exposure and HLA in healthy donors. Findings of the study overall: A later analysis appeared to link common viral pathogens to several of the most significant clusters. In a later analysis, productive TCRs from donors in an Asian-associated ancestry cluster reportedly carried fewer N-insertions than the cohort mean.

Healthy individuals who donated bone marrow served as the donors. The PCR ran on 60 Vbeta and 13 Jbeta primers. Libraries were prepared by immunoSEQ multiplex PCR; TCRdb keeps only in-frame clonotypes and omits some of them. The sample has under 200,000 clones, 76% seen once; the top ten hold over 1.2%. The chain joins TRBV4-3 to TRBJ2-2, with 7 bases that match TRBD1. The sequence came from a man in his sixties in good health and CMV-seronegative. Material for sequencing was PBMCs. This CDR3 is CASSRNRGIGELFF. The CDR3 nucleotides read TGCGCCAGCAGCCGAAACAGGGGAATCGGGGAGCTGTTTTTT.